This T cell receptor beta chain was sequenced for a study of T cells in Graves' hyperthyroidism and ophthalmopathy. Researchers amplified the TCR beta CDR3 regions from RNA transcripts. First-round RT-PCR with HTBI primers amplified the TCR CDR3 region. Each CDR3 protein is one row after TCRdb ran MiXCR on the multiplex PCR reads. Of 600,000 to 850,000 distinct CDR3 sequences in the sample, about 17% were seen once. Extraction of PBMCs used under 13 ml of fresh peripheral blood. Per the germline V gene, CDR1 is SGHNT and CDR2 is YENEEA. The CDR3 has 15 amino acids. The ends lost 1 base at V and 7 bases at J; junction bases unmatched: 4. Whole-study results and caveats: Most clonotypes that expanded in the thyroid above 0.001 also showed up in blood.

The sample holds a few counts of this clonotype. Its target is not known. The sample was blood. The chain combines TRBV11-3 with TRBJ2-2; 9 bases are shared with TRBD2. The TCR sequence derives from a woman aged 45-60 years with Graves' hyperthyroidism that later progressed to Graves' ophthalmopathy. The CDR3 bases are TGTGCCAGCAGCTTAGCCGGACTAGCGAACGGGGAGCTGTTTTTT. This codes for CASSLAGLANGELFF.